The present TCR beta chain was sequenced within a study of shared clonotypes between healthy human individuals. Study details: A couple of women and a few men aged 18 to 49 made up the donors. Notes on the study in general: Estimated clonotype richness was generally higher in naive than memory subsets.

Selected positively for CCR7 and CD45RO-negative, naive CD8 cells excluded terminally differentiated effector memory CD45RA+ cells. Among the donors, all were Caucasian adults who lived in Nashville, Tennessee. The CDR3 is 14 residues long. Germline V lookup: CDR1 SEHNR, CDR2 FQNEAQ (reference sequence). V shed 1 base and J shed 6 bases, with 10 bases lying between them. On this clone itself: What it binds is unknown.

Several immunoSEQ plates held equal portions of the genomic DNA taken from each subset. Libraries were prepared by immunoSEQ multiplex PCR; TCRdb keeps only in-frame clonotypes and omits some of them. The table has more than 550,000 clones, 92% seen once. The rearrangement joins TRBV7-9 to TRBJ2-1; D might be TRBD2 (6 bases). This clonotype was obtained from a young man in good health. The source material was naive CD8+ T cells sorted from blood. CDR3 in DNA: TGTGCCAGCAGCTTAGGGGACTCCATCAATGAGCAGTTCTTC. This translates into CASSLGDSINEQFF.